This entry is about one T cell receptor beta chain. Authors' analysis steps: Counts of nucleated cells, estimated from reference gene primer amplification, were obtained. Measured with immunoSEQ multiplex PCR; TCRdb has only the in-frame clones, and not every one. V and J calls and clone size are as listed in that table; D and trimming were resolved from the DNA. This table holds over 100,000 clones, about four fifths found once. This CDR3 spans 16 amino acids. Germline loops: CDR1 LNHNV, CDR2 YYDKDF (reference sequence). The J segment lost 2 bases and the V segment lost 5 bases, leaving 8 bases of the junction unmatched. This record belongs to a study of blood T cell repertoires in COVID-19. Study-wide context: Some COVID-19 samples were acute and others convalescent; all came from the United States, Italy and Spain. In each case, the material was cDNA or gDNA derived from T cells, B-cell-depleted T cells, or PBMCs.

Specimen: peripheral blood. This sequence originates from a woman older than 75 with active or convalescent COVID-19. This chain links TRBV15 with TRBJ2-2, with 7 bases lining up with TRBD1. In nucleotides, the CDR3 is TGTGCCACCAGCCACCTCGACAGGGTAAACACCGGGGAGCTGTTTTTT. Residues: CATSHLDRVNTGELFF.